The clone carrying this TCR beta chain was counted between two and nine times. What it binds is unknown. The junction had 12 bases not matched to a gene; V was cut back by 3 bases and J by 9 bases. The germline CDR1 and CDR2 sequences are SGHTA and FQGNSA. CDR3 length: 15 amino acids. This specimen comes from a study of cytomegalovirus exposure and HLA in healthy donors. Background on the study: Genetic ancestry analysis placed around 76% of the roughly 400 donors that were genotyped in the Caucasian-associated cluster. Study-level results: Apparent HLA restriction characterized most CMV-associated TCR beta chains in a later analysis. Cytomegalovirus status was reportedly diagnosed by the classifier with high sensitivity and specificity. Near-uniform donor sequencing depth was presumed by presence/absence analyses.

The PCR had 60 Vbeta and 13 Jbeta primers. The repertoire was sequenced with immunoSEQ multiplex PCR; TCRdb's copy has only in-frame clones and lacks some. The table lists 90,000 to 150,000 clones, 74% of them singletons, with 2% to 2.5% in the top ten. Sequenced: PBMCs. The clonotype was recovered from a human donor in good health. The genes are TRBV7-2 and TRBJ2-7; 9 positions agree with TRBD1. The CDR3 coding sequence is TGTGCCAGCAGCTTTCCGGGACAGGGCGTATACTGGCAGTACTTC. It codes for CASSFPGQGVYWQYF.